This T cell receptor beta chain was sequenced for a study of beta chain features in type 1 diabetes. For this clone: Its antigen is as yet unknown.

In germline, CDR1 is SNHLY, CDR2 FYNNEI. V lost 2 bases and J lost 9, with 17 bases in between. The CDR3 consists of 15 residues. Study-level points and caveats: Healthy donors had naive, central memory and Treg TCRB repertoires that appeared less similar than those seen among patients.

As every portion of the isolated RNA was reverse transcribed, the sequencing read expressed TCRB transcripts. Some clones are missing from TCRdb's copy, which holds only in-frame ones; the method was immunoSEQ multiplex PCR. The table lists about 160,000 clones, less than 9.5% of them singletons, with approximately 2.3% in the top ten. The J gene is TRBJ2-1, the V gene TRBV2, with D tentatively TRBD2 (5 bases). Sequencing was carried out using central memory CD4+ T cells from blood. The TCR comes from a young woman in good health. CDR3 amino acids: CASSELRVKRIEQFF. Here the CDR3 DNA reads TGTGCCAGCAGTGAATTGAGGGTTAAAAGGATTGAGCAGTTCTTC.